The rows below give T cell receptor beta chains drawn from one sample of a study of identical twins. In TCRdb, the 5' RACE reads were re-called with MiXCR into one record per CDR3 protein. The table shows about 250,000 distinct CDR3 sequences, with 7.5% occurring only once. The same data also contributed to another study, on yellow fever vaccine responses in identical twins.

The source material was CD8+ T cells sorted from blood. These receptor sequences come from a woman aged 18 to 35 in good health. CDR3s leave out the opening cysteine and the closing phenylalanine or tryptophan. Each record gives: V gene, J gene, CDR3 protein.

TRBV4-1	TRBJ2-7	ASSQVLDRYYEQY
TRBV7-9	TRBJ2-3	ASSSLAHYTDTQY
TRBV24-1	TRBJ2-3	ATSDLAGISTDTQY
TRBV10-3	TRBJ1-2	AISDESYGYT
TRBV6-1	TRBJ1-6	ASSDAGFNSPLH
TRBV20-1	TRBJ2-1	SAREWGTSGSATNEQF
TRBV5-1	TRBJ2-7	ASTTSGSGYEQY
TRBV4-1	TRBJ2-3	ASSQLALPGLARDTQY
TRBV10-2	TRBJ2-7	ASSVGTSGFYEQY
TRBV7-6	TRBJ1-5	ASSSSTGPDQPQH
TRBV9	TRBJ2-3	ASSLRTGPTDTQY
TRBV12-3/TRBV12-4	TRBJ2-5	ASSYRDPFETQY
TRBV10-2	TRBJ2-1	ASSGGLGQNEQF
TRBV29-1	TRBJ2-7	SVPSSGGAEQY
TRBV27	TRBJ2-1	ASMGGGEINEQF
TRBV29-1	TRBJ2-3	SVVGGRPTDTQY
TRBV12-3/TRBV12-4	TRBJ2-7	ASTPGGPSHEQY
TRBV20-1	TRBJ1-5	SARDGLSNQPQH
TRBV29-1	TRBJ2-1	SVEAGVRHNEQF
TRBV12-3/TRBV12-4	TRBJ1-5	ASRTDSYNQPQH
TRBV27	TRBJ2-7	ASSLTGSLHYEQY
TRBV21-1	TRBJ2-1	ASSKARRGAYNEQF